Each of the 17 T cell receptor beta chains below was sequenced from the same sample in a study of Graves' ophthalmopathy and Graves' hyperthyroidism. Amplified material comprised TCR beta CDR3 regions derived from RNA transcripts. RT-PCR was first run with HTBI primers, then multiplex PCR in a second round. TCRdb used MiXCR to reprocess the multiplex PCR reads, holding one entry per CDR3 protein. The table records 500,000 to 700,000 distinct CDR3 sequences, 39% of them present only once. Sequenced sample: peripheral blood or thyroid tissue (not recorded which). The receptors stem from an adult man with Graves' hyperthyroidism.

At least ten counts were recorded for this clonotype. The chain's CDR3 is CASSATGELFF. In DNA, the CDR3 is TGTGCCAGCAGCGCGACCGGGGAGCTGTTTTTT. V and J are TRBV7-9 and TRBJ2-2; D is unresolved. CDR3 size: 11 residues. V lost 5 bases to trimming and J lost 5 bases, with 3 bases between them. CDR1 is SEHNR, CDR2 FQNEAQ, per germline (reference sequence).

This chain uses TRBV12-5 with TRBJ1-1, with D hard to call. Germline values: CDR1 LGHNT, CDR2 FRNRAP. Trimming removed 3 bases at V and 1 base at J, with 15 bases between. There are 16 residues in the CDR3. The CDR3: CASGFRVPLGNTEAFF. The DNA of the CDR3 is TGTGCTAGTGGTTTTCGGGTTCCACTAGGGAACACTGAAGCTTTCTTT.

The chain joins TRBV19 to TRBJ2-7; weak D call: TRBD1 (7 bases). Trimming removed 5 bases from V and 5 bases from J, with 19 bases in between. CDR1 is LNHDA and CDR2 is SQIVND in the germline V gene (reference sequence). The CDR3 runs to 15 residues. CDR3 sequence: CASSDNRGGPNEQYF. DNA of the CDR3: TGTGCCAGTAGTGATAACAGGGGAGGCCCTAACGAGCAGTACTTC.

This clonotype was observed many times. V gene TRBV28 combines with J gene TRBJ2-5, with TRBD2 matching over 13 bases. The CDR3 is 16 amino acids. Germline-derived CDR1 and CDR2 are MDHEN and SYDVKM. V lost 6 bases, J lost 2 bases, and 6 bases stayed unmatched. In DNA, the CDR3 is TGTGCCAGCAGCCGTCCGACTAGCGGGGGGCAAGAGACCCAGTACTTC. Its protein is CASSRPTSGGQETQYF.

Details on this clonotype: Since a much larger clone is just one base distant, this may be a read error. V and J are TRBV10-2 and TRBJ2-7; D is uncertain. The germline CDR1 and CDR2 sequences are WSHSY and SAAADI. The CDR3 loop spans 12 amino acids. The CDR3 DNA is TGCACCAGCAGTGACGCGAAAGGCGAGCAGTACTTC. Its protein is CTSSDAKGEQYF.

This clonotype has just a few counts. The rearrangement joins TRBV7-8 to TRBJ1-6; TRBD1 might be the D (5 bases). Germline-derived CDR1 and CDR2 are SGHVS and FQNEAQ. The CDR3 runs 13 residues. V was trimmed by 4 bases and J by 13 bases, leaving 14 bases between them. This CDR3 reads CASSWGVNQPLHF. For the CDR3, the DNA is TGTGCCAGCAGCTGGGGGGTTAATCAGCCCCTCCACTTT. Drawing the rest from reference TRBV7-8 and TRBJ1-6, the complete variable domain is GAGVSQSPRYKVAKRGQDVALRCDPISGHVSLFWYQQALGQGPEFLTYFQNEAQLDKSGLPSDRFFAERPEGSVSTLKIQRTQQEDSAVYLCASSWGVNQPLHFGNGTRLTVT.

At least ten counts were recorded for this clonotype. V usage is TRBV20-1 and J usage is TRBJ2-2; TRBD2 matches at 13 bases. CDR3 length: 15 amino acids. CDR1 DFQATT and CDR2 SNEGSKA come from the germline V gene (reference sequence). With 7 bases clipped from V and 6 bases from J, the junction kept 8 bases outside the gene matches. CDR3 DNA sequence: TGCAGTGTTGGGGGACTAGCGGGAAACTCCGGGGAGCTGTTTTTT. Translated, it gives CSVGGLAGNSGELFF.

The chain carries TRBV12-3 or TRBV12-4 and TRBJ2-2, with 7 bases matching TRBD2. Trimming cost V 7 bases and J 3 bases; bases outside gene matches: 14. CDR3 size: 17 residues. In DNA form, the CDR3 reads TGTGCCAGCAATCCTAGGGGCGGGAGAAGGTACACCGGGGAGCTGTTTTTT. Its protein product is CASNPRGGRRYTGELFF.

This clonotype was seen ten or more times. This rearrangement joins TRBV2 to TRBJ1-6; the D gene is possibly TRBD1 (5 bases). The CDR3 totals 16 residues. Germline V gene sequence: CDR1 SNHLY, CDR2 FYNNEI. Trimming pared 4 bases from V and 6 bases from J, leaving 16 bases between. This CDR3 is CASSGTRDGFNSPLHF. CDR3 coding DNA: TGTGCCAGCAGTGGAACCCGGGACGGGTTTAATTCACCCCTCCACTTT. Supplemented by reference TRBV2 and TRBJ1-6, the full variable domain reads EPEVTQTPSHQVTQMGQEVILRCVPISNHLYFYWYRQILGQKVEFLVSFYNNEISEKSEIFDDQFSVERPDGSNFTLKIRSTKLEDSAMYFCASSGTRDGFNSPLHFGNGTRLTVT.

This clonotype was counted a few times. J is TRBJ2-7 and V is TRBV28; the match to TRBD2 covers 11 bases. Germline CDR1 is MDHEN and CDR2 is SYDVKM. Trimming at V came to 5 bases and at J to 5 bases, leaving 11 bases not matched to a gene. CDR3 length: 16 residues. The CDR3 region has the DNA TGTGCCAGCAGTCCCGCTTCTAGCGGGAGGTACCACGAGCAGTACTTC. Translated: CASSPASSGRYHEQYF.

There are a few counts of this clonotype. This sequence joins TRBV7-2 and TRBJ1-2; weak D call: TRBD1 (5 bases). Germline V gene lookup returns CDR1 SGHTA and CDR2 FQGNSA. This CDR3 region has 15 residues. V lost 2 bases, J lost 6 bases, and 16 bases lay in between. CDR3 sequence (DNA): TGTGCCAGCAGCTTAATTCGCAGGGTGTACAATGGCTACACCTTC. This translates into CASSLIRRVYNGYTF.

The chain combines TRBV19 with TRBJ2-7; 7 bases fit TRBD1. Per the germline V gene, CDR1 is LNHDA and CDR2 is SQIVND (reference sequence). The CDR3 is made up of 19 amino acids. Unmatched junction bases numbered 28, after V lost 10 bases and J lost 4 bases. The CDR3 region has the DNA TGTGCCACTAAGGCCAGAGGGCAGGGGGAGATCTCGGATGTGTACGAGCAGTACTTC. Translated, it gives CATKARGQGEISDVYEQYF.

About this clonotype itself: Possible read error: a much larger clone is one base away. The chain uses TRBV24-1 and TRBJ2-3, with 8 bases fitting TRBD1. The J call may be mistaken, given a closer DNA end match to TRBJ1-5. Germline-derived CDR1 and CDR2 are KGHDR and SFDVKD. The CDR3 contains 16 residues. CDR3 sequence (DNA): TGTGCCACCAGTGATTCATCTCAGGGGGCCGTGGATACGCAGCATTTT. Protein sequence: CATSDSSQGAVDTQHF.

The chain's CDR3 is CATSRETSGGSETQYF. For the CDR3, the DNA is TGTGCCACCAGCAGAGAGACTAGCGGGGGTAGCGAGACCCAGTACTTC. The V and J genes are TRBV15 and TRBJ2-5, with 12 positions matching TRBD2. CDR1 and CDR2 from the germline V gene are LNHNV and YYDKDF (reference sequence). CDR3 length: 16 residues. Unmatched junction bases numbered 4, after V lost 0 bases and J lost 5 bases.

In DNA form, the CDR3 reads TGCAGTGCTAGAGATCTAGGGCACACTGAAGCTTTCTTT. It translates to CSARDLGHTEAFF. This rearrangement joins TRBV20-1 to TRBJ1-1; D unclear. This CDR3 has 13 amino acids. Germline V lookup: CDR1 DFQATT, CDR2 SNEGSKA (reference sequence). V was pared by 0 bases and J by 3 bases, with 8 bases between.

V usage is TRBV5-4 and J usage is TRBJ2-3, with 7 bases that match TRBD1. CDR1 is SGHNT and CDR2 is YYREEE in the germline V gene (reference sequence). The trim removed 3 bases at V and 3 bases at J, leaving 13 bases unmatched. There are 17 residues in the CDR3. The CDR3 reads CASSSVTVGGATDTQYF. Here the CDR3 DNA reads TGTGCCAGCAGCTCTGTTACGGTAGGGGGCGCGACAGATACGCAGTATTTT.

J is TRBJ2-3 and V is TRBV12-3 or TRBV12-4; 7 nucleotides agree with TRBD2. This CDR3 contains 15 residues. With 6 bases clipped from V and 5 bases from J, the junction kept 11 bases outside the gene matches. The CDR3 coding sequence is TGTGCCAGCAGCCCAAGACTAGCCTTCGGAGATACGCAGTATTTT. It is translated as CASSPRLAFGDTQYF.